This T cell receptor beta chain was identified during a study of blood T cell repertoires in COVID-19. Overall study context: There were acute and convalescent COVID-19 samples, and they came from the United States, Italy and Spain. The analysed material was cDNA or gDNA that came from T cells, B-cell-depleted T cells, or PBMCs.

Per the original data handling: Reference gene primer amplification in the assay estimated nucleated cell counts. The repertoire was sequenced with immunoSEQ multiplex PCR; TCRdb's copy has only in-frame clones and lacks some. V and J calls and clone size are given by that table; D and trimming were obtained from the DNA. The repertoire has 100,000 to 150,000 clones, nearly 70% of them found once; the top ten carry approximately 2%. Germline lookup yields CDR1 SGHNT and CDR2 YYREEE (reference sequence). This CDR3 comprises 16 residues. J gave up 4 bases and V 4 bases, and 11 bases lay outside the gene matches.

The source is a woman aged 70-85 years with acute or convalescent COVID-19. This chain uses TRBV5-4 with TRBJ2-1, with 7 nucleotides matching TRBD2. Source material: peripheral blood. Written as DNA, the CDR3 is TGTGCCAGCAGCCTCCTGTCGGGACTACCTTACAATGAGCAGTTCTTC. Protein: CASSLLSGLPYNEQFF.